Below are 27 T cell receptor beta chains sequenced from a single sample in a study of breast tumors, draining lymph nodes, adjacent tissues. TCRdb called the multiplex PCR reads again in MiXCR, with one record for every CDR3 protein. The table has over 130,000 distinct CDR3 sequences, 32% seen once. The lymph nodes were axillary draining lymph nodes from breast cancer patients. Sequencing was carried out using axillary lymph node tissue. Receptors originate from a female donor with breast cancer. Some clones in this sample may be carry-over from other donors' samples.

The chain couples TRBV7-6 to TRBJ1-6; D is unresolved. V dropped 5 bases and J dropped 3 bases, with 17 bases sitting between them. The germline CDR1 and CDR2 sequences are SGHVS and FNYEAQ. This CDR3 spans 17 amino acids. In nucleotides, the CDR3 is TGTGCCAGCAGCCAAGATCGCGAGGGTGACTATAATTCACCCCTCCACTTT. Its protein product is CASSQDREGDYNSPLHF. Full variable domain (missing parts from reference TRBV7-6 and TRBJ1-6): GAGVSQSPRYKVTKRGQDVALRCDPISGHVSLYWYRQALGQGPEFLTYFNYEAQQDKSGLPNDRFSAERPEGSISTLTIQRTEQRDSAMYRCASSQDREGDYNSPLHFGNGTRLTVT.

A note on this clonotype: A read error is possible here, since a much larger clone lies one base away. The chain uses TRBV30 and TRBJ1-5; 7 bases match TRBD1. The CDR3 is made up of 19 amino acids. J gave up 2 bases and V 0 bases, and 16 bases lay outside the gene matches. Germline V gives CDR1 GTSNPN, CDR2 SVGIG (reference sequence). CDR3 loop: CAWSVPMDRYRGGNQPQHF. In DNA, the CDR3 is TGTGCCTGGAGTGTACCGATGGACCGATACAGGGGAGGCAATCAGCCCCAGCATTTT.

The CDR3 nucleotides read TGTGCCAGCAGGCCCGGGACAGGGGGCGGTAATTCACCCCTCCACTTT. Encoded protein: CASRPGTGGGNSPLHF. The rearrangement joins TRBV6-1 to TRBJ1-6, with TRBD1 matching over 12 bases. The CDR3 length is 16 residues. The V gene's germline CDR1 is MNHNS and CDR2 SASEGT. With 6 bases clipped from V and 6 bases from J, the junction kept 6 bases outside the gene matches.

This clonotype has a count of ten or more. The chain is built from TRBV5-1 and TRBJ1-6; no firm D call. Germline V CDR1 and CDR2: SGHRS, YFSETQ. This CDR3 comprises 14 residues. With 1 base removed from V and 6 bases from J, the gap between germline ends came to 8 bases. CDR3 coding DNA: TGCGCCAGCAGCTTGAGGCCGATTAATTCACCCCTCCACTTT. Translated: CASSLRPINSPLHF.

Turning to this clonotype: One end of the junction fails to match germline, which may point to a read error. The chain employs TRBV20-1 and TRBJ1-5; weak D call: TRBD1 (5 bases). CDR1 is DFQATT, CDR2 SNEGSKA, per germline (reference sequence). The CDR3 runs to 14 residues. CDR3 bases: TGCAGTGTCGGGCAGGGTGGTGGCAATAAGCCCCAGCATTTC. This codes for CSVGQGGGNKPQHF.

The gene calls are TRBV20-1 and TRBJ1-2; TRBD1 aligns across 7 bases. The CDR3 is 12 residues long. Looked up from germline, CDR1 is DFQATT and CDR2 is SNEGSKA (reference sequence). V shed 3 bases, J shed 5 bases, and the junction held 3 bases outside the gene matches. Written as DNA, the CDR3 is TGCAGTGCTAGTCGGGACAGTTATGGCTACACCTTC. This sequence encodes CSASRDSYGYTF.

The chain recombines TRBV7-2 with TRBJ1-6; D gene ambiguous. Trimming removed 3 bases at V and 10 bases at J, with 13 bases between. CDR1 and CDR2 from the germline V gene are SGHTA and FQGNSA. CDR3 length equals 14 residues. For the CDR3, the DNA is TGTGCCAGCAGCTTGTGGGGAACGGGATCACCCCTCCACTTT. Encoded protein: CASSLWGTGSPLHF.

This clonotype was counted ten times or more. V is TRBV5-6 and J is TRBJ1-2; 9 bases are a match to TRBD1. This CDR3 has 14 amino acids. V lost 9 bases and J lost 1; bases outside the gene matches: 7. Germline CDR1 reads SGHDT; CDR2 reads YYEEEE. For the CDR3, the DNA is TGTGCCACCACGGAGACAGGGGGTAACTATGGCTACACCTTC. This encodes CATTETGGNYGYTF.

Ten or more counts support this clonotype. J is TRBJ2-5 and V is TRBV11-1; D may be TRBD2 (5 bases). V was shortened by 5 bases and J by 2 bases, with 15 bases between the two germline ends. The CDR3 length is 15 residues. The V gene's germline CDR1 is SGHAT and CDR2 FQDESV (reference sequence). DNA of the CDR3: TGTGCCAGCAGCCCCAGAGGGCTTGGGCAAGAGACCCAGTACTTC. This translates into CASSPRGLGQETQYF.

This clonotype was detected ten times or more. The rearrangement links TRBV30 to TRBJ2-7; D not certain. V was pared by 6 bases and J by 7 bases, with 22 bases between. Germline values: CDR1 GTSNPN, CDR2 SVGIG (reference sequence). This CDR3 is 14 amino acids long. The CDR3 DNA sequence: TGTGCCTGCCCTAGGGTTGGGATGGAGTGGGAGCAGTACTTC. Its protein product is CACPRVGMEWEQYF.

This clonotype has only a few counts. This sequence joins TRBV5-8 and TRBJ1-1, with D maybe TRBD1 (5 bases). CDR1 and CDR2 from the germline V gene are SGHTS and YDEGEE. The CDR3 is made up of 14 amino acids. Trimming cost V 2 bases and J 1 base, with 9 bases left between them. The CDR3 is CASSFPTGNTEAFF. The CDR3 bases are TGTGCCAGCAGCTTCCCTACAGGGAACACTGAAGCTTTCTTT.

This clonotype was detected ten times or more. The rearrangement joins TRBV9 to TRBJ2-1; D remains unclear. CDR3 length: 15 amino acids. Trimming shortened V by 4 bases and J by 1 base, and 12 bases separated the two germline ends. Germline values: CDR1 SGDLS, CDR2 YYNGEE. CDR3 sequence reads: CASSPGVPSYNEQFF. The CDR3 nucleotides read TGTGCCAGCAGCCCCGGCGTCCCTTCCTACAATGAGCAGTTCTTC.

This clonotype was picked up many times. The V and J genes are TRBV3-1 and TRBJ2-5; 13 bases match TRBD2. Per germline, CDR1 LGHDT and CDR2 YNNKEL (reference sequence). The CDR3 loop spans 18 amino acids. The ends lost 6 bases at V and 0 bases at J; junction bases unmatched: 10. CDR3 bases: TGTGCCAGCAGACCACGACTAGCGGGGGGATCATACCAAGAGACCCAGTACTTC. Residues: CASRPRLAGGSYQETQYF.

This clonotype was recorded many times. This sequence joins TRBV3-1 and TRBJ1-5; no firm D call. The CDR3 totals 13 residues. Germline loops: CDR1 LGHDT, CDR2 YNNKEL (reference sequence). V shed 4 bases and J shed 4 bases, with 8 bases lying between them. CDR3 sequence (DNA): TGTGCCAGCAGCCCCAGCAATAATCAGCCCCAGCATTTT. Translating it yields CASSPSNNQPQHF. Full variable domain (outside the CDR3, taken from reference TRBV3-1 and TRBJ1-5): DTAVSQTPKYLVTQMGNDKSIKCEQNLGHDTMYWYKQDSKKFLKIMFSYNNKELIINETVPNRFSPKSPDKAHLNLHINSLELGDSAVYFCASSPSNNQPQHFGDGTRLSIL.

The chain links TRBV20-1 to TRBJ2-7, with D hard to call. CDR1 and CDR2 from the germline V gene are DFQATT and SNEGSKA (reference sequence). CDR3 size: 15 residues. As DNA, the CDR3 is TGCAGTGCTACCTCCAGAACCGGGCTATACTACAAGCAGCACGTC. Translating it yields CSATSRTGLYYKQHV.

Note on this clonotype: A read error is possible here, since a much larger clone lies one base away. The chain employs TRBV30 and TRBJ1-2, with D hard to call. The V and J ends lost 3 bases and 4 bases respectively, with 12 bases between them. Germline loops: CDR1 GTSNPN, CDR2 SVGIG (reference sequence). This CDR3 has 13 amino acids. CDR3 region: CAWRGLQCYGYTF. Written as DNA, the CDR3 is TGTGCCTGGAGGGGTCTTCAGTGCTATGGCTACACCTTC. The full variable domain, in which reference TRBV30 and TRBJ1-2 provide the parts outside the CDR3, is SQTIHQWPATLVQPVGSPLSLECTVEGTSNPNLYWYRQAAGRGLQLLFYSVGIGQISSEVPQNLSASRPQDRQFILSSKKLLLSDSGFYLCAWRGLQCYGYTFGSGTRLTVV.

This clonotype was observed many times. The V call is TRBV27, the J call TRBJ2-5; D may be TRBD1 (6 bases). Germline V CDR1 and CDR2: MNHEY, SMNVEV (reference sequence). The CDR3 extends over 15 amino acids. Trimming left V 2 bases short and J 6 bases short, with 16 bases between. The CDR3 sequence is CASSLGPGDIKTQYF. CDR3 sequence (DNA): TGTGCCAGCAGTTTAGGCCCCGGGGACATAAAGACCCAGTACTTC.

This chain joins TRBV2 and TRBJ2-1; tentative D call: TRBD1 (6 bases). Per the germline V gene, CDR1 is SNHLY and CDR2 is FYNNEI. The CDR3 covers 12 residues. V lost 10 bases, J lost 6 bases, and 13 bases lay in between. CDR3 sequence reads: CAILTGRNEQFF. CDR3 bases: TGTGCCATCCTCACAGGGCGCAATGAGCAGTTCTTC.

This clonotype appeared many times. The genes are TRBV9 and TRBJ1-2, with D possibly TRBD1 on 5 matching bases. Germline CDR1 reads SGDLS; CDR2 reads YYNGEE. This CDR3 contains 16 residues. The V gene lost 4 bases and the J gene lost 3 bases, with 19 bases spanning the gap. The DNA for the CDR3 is TGTGCCAGCAGCCTTGGCGGGGGTGAATACGACTATGGCTACACCTTC. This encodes CASSLGGGEYDYGYTF.

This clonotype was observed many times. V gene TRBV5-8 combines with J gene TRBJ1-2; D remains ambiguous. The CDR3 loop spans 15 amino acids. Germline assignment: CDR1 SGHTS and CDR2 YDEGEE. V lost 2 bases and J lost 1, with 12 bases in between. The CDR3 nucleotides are TGTGCCAGCAGCTTAATCGGCCGAATTAACTATGGCTACACCTTC. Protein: CASSLIGRINYGYTF.

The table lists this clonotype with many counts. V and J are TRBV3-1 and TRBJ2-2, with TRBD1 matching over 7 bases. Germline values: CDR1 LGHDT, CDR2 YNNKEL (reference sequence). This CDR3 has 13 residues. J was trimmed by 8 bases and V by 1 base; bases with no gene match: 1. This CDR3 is CASSQAGQGELFF. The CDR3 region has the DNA TGTGCCAGCAGCCAAGCGGGACAGGGGGAGCTGTTTTTT.

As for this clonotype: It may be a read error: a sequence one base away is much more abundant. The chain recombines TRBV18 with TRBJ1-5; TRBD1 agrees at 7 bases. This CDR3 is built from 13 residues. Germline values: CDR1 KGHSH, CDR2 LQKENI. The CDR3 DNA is TGTGCCAACTCACTCGGACAGGTTCAGCCCCAGCATTTT. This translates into CANSLGQVQPQHF.

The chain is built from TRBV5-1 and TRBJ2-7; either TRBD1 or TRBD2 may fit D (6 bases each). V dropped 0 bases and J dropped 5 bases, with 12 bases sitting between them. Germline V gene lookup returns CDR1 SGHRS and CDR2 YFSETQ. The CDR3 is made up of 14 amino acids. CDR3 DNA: TGCGCCAGCAGCTTGGGGGGGGCTCCTAACGAGCAGTACGTC. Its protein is CASSLGGAPNEQYV.

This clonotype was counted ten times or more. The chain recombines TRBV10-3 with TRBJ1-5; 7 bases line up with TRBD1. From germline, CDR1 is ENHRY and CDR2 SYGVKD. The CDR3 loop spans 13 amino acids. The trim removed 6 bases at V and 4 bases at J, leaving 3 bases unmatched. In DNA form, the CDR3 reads TGTGCCATCAGAGACAGGGAGAATCAGCCCCAGCATTTT. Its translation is CAIRDRENQPQHF.

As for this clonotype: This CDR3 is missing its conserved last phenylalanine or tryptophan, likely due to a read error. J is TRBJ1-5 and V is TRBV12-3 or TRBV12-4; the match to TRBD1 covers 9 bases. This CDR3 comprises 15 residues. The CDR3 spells CASSGQGPYNQLQHL. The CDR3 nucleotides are TGTGCCAGCAGCGGACAGGGGCCCTACAATCAGCTCCAGCATCTT.

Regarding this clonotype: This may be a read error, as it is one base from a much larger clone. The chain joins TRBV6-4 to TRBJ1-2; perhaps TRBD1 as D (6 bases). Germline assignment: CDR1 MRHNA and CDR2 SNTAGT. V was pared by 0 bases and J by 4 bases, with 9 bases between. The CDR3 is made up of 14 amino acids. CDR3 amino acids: CASSDSVQGYGYTF. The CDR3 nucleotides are TGTGCCAGCAGTGACTCGGTACAGGGCTATGGCTACACCTTC.

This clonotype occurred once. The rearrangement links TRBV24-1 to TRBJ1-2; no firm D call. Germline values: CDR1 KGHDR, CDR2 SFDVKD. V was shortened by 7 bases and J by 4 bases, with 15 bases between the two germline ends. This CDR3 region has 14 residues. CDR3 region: CATSSYVSSYGYTF. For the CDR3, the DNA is TGTGCCACCAGCTCTTATGTCAGCTCCTATGGCTACACCTTC.